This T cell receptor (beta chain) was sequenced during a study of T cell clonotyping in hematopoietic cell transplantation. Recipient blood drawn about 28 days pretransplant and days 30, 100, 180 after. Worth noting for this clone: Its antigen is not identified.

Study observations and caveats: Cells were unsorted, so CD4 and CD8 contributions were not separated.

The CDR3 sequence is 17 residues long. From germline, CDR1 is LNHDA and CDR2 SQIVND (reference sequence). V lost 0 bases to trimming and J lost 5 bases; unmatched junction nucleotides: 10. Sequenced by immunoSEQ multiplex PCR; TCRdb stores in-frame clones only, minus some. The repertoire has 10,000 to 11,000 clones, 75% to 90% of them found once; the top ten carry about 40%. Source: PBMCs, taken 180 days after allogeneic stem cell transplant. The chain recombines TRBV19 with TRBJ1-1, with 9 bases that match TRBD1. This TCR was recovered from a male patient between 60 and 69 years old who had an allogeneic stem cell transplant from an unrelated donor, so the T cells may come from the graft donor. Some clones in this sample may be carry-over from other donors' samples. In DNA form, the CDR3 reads TGTGCCAGTAGTATAGATGCTGGGGGGACAGGGCGGACTGAAGCTTTCTTT. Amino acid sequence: CASSIDAGGTGRTEAFF.